These T cell receptor beta chains were read from a single sample in a study of stem cell transplantation in POMP-related autoinflammatory disease. Sequencing was performed with immunoSEQ multiplex PCR; in TCRdb, only in-frame clones are kept and a portion is missing. The sample holds 1,400 or so clones, about 80% seen once. Sequenced: CD8+ T cells from PBMCs. Every receptor here comes from a human donor in good health. The conserved cysteine and the conserved F or W are not part of the CDR3 here. The order of the fields is V gene, J gene, D gene, clone size, CDR3 protein. D genes are given only for firm matches. Clone sizes are given selectively: once, few, many, or a class where the clone is expanded.

V gene: TRBV25-1; J gene: TRBJ2-7; D gene: TRBD1; clone size: NA; CDR3 protein: ASSEYGTGYEQY
V gene: TRBV5-4; J gene: TRBJ2-3; D gene: TRBD2; clone size: NA; CDR3 protein: ASSLGAGGPTDTQY
V gene: TRBV4-3; J gene: TRBJ2-2; D gene: TRBD2; clone size: NA; CDR3 protein: ASSQTPSGGYTGELF
V gene: TRBV27; J gene: TRBJ2-7; D gene: NA; clone size: NA; CDR3 protein: ASRSRGPYEQY
V gene: TRBV27; J gene: TRBJ2-3; D gene: NA; clone size: NA; CDR3 protein: ASSSRRFLSTDTQY
V gene: TRBV5-6; J gene: TRBJ2-7; D gene: TRBD1; clone size: once; CDR3 protein: ASSLTGTGAYEQY
V gene: TRBV27; J gene: TRBJ2-3; D gene: TRBD2; clone size: once; CDR3 protein: ASSFSGGRTDTQY
V gene: TRBV13; J gene: TRBJ2-1; D gene: NA; clone size: NA; CDR3 protein: ASSPVAGSQRPYTYNEQF
V gene: TRBV4-1; J gene: TRBJ1-5; D gene: NA; clone size: NA; CDR3 protein: ASSQDAGYGQPQH
V gene: TRBV4-1; J gene: TRBJ2-7; D gene: NA; clone size: NA; CDR3 protein: ASSQQARESGAPYEQY
V gene: TRBV10-3; J gene: TRBJ1-5; D gene: TRBD1; clone size: once; CDR3 protein: ATEDRVGGQPQH
V gene: TRBV2; J gene: TRBJ2-4; D gene: NA; clone size: few; CDR3 protein: ASSEATGSDIQY
V gene: TRBV10-1; J gene: TRBJ1-1; D gene: NA; clone size: NA; CDR3 protein: ASSESRWVRAVNTEAF
V gene: TRBV11-2; J gene: TRBJ2-1; D gene: NA; clone size: NA; CDR3 protein: ASSPWRQGGSYNEQF
V gene: TRBV29-1; J gene: TRBJ2-5; D gene: NA; clone size: NA; CDR3 protein: SVGGGKEQY
V gene: TRBV15; J gene: TRBJ2-6; D gene: NA; clone size: NA; CDR3 protein: ATSRGSGANVLT
V gene: TRBV9; J gene: TRBJ2-2; D gene: NA; clone size: NA; CDR3 protein: ASSFSSSGELF
V gene: TRBV5-8; J gene: TRBJ1-1; D gene: NA; clone size: NA; CDR3 protein: ASSLGRRNTEAF
V gene: TRBV4-1; J gene: TRBJ1-5; D gene: NA; clone size: NA; CDR3 protein: ASSQYQGSRLYSNQPQH
V gene: TRBV6-6; J gene: TRBJ1-1; D gene: NA; clone size: NA; CDR3 protein: ASSFSGGTEAF
V gene: TRBV2; J gene: TRBJ2-7; D gene: TRBD1; clone size: NA; CDR3 protein: ASSDGQGGEQY
V gene: TRBV4-2; J gene: TRBJ1-2; D gene: NA; clone size: few; CDR3 protein: ASSQDRGGIVYGYT
V gene: TRBV7-6; J gene: TRBJ1-1; D gene: NA; clone size: once; CDR3 protein: ASSLSEGGNTEAF
V gene: TRBV19; J gene: TRBJ2-7; D gene: NA; clone size: NA; CDR3 protein: ASSPRKGGASDYEQY
V gene: TRBV25-1; J gene: TRBJ1-5; D gene: TRBD1; clone size: few; CDR3 protein: ASSETGDQPQH
V gene: TRBV28; J gene: TRBJ2-7; D gene: NA; clone size: NA; CDR3 protein: ASSFRGAVRYEQY
V gene: TRBV9; J gene: TRBJ2-3; D gene: NA; clone size: NA; CDR3 protein: ASSAHGGGDTQY